These T cell receptor beta chains were read from a single sample in a study of molecular identifiers for immune sequencing clone quantification. MiXCR, run by TCRdb on the PCR reads, gives a single entry per CDR3 protein. The data hold 9,800 or so distinct CDR3 sequences, with just under 20% observed a single time. Sequenced sample: naive CD8+ T cells from blood, with Jurkat cell RNA spiked in. Receptors were obtained from a human donor in good health. Some libraries in this study had Jurkat cell RNA spiked in. The conserved cysteine and the conserved F or W are not part of the CDR3 here. A D gene is named only where the DNA matches it firmly. For some rows the clone size is stated as once, few or many, or as a class when expanded; others skip it.

clone size	V gene	J gene	D gene	CDR3 protein
NA	TRBV5-1	TRBJ2-3	NA	ASSFMGATDTQY
many	TRBV6-2/TRBV6-3	TRBJ2-5	NA	ASSYSDPTRGTQY
medium-sized	TRBV7-9	TRBJ2-7	NA	ASSLAGTYEQY
NA	TRBV27	TRBJ2-3	NA	ASNLWWADTQY
many	TRBV5-4	TRBJ2-7	TRBD2	ASSQRGHSYEQY
many	TRBV6-5	TRBJ1-2	TRBD1	ASSYVGRGNGYT
medium-sized	TRBV7-9	TRBJ2-3	TRBD2	ASSLVGSGGIADTQY
many	TRBV5-4	TRBJ2-1	NA	ASSPSEGTLYNEQF
NA	TRBV3-1	TRBJ2-7	NA	ASSKEGVPSYEQY
medium-sized	TRBV27	TRBJ2-7	TRBD2	ASSFEAGGPYEQY
medium-sized	TRBV5-5	TRBJ2-5	NA	ASSFTGLIQETQY
many	TRBV27	TRBJ2-7	NA	ASSLQYSYEQY
many	TRBV19	TRBJ1-6	NA	ASGQGSSPLH
many	TRBV6-2/TRBV6-3	TRBJ2-1	NA	ASSPGSPEQF
medium-sized	TRBV5-1	TRBJ2-1	NA	ASSIGGREIDEQF
medium-sized	TRBV5-4	TRBJ2-3	NA	ASSLGASSTDTQY